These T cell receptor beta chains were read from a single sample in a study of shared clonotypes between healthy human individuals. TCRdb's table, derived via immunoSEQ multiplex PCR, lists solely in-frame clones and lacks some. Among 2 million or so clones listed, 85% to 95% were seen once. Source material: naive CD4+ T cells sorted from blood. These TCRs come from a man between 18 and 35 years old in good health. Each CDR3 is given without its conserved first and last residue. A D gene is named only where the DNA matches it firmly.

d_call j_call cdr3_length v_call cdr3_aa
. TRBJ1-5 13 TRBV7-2 ASSYSTGTNQPQH
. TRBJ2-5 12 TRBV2 ASRPTRLGETQY
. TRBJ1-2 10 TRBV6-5 ASSYDRRYYT
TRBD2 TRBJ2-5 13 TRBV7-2 ASSLGLAGQETQY
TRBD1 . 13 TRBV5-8 ASSPQMTGGYEQY
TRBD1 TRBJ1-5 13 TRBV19 ASTRQGEGNQPQH
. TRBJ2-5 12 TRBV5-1 ASSRRTGEETQY
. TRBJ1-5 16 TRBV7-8 ASSIQLVGDRGNQPQH
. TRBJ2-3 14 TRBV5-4 ASRKGGSTPTDTQY
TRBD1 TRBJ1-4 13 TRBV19 ASSIGQAGSEKLF
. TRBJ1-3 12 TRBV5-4 ASSLAGTGNTIY
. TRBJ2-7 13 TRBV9 ASSVSGGSSYEQY
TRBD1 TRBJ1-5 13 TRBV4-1 ASSPQDRGGQPQH
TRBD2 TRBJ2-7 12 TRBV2 ASGLAGTFYEQY
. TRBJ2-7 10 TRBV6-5 ASRGRTYEQY
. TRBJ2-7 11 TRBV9 ASSVDSGGEQY
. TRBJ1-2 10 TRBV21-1 ASSTSTLGYT
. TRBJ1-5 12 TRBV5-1 ASSFGGSNQPQH
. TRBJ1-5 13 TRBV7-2 ASSLGQAINQPQH
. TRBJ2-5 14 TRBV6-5 ASSYRAFSNKETQY
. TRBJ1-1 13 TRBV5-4 ASSLEPGMNTEAF
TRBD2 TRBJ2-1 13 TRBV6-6 ASSPSSGTSREQF
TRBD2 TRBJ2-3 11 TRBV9 ASSGRGGDTQY
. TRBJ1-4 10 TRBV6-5 ASRTTNEKLF
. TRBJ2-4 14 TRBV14 ASSQAGSGGASIQY
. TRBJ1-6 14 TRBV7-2 ASSSGGASYNSPLH
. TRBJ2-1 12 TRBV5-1 ASSLRQESAVQF
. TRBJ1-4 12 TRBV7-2 ASSLLATNEKLF
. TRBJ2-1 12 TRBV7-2 ASSLDPGVNEQF
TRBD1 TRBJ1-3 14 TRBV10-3 AISESGQAIGNTIY
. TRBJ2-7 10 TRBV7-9 ASSFLIEGQY
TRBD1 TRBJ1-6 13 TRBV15 ATSRAGTGVSPLH
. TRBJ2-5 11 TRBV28 ASSSSWVGTQY